This T cell receptor beta chain stems from a study of shared clonotypes between healthy human individuals. The study's findings and limits: In the sorted subsets, rarefaction showed sequencing was incomplete despite large depth. Non-shared clonotypes had lower generation probabilities than those shared by all four donors.

This clone was seen a single time. As yet, its antigen is unknown. A CD45RA-negative memory subset and a CD45RA+ naive subset were separated from the CD4+ cells. Per the germline V gene, CDR1 is SGHTS and CDR2 is YDEGEE. This CDR3 is built from 13 residues. Trimming cost V 3 bases and J 4 bases, with 11 bases left between them. Sequencing was at deep level. TCRdb's copy holds only in-frame clones and misses some; the assay was immunoSEQ multiplex PCR. The sample carries approximately 2.5 million clones, 90% to 95% recorded once. The sequenced material came from naive CD4+ T cells from PBMCs. Specified subset: CD45RA+ positively selected. The chain combines TRBV5-8 with TRBJ2-7; D call uncertain. The receptor's source is a man between 18 and 29 years old in good health. Some clones in this sample may be carry-over from other donors' samples. The CDR3 here is CASSWSRWYEQYF. The CDR3 coding sequence is TGTGCCAGCAGCTGGTCGCGCTGGTACGAGCAGTACTTC. The entire variable domain, with the rest obtained from reference TRBV5-8 and TRBJ2-7, is as follows: EAGVTQSPTHLIKTRGQQATLRCSPISGHTSVYWYQQALGLGLQFLLWYDEGEERNRGNFPPRFSGRQFPNYSSELNVNALELEDSALYLCASSWSRWYEQYFGPGTRLTVT.